This TCR beta chain was documented in a study of blood T cell repertoires in COVID-19. Study overall: Researchers got acute and convalescent COVID-19 samples from the United States, Italy and Spain. The analysed material was cDNA or gDNA that came from T cells, B-cell-depleted T cells, or PBMCs.

Study processing details: It was from reference gene primer amplification that nucleated cell counts were estimated. TCRdb's table, derived via immunoSEQ multiplex PCR, lists solely in-frame clones and lacks some. V and J calls and clone size are given by that table; D and trimming were obtained from the DNA. This sample has more than 55,000 clones, with 88% found just once. With V trimmed by 6 bases and J by 6 bases, 4 bases remained unmatched. The germline V gene has CDR1 DFQATT and CDR2 SNEGSKA (reference sequence). The CDR3 runs to 11 residues. The chain uses TRBV20-1 and TRBJ2-7, with 8 nucleotides matching TRBD2. The sequenced sample consisted of peripheral blood. The clonotype was recovered from a man between 60 and 75 years old with acute or convalescent COVID-19. CDR3 amino acids: CSAGRVGEQYF. CDR3 DNA sequence: TGCAGTGCCGGGAGGGTAGGCGAGCAGTACTTC.